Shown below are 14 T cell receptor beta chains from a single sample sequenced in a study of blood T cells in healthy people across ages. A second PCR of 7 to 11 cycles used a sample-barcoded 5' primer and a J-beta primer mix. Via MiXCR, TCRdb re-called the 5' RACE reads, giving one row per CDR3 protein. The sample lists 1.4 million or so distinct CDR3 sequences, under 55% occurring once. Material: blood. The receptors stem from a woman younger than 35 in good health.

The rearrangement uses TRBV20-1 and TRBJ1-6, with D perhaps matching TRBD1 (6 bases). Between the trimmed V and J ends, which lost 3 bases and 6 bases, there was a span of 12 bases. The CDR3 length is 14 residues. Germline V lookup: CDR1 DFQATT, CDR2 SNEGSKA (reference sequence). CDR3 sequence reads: CSARPGGGNSPLHF. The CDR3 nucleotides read TGCAGTGCTAGGCCCGGGGGCGGTAATTCACCCCTCCACTTT.

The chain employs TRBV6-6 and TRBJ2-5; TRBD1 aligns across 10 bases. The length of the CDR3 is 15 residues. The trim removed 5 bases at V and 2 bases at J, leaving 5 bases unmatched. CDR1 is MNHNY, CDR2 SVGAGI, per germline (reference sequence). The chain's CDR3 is CASSRGQGVQETQYF. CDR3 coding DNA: TGTGCCAGCAGTCGTGGACAGGGGGTACAAGAGACCCAGTACTTC.

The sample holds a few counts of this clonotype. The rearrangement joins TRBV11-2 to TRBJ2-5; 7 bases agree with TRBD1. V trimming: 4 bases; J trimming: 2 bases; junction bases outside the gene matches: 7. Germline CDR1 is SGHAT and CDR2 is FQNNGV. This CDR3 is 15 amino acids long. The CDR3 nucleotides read TGTGCCAGCAGCTCCGTCTCGGACAGGCAAGAGACCCAGTACTTC. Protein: CASSSVSDRQETQYF.

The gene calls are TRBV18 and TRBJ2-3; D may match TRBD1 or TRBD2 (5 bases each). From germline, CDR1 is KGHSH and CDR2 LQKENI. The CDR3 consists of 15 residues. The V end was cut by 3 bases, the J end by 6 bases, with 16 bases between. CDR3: CASSPKKGPGDTQYF. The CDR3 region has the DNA TGTGCCAGCTCACCGAAGAAGGGACCCGGGGATACGCAGTATTTT.

CDR3 nucleotide sequence: TGTGCCAGCAGCCCGGACAGGGCGCCAGATACGCAGTATTTT. The encoded protein is CASSPDRAPDTQYF. The rearrangement links TRBV7-9 to TRBJ2-3; 8 bases are shared with TRBD1. Unmatched junction bases numbered 5, after V lost 5 bases and J lost 4 bases. Germline assignment: CDR1 SEHNR and CDR2 FQNEAQ (reference sequence). The CDR3 totals 14 residues. Full variable domain (missing parts from reference TRBV7-9 and TRBJ2-3): DTGVSQNPRHKITKRGQNVTFRCDPISEHNRLYWYRQTLGQGPEFLTYFQNEAQLEKSRLLSDRFSAERPKGSFSTLEIQRTEQGDSAMYLCASSPDRAPDTQYFGPGTRLTVL.

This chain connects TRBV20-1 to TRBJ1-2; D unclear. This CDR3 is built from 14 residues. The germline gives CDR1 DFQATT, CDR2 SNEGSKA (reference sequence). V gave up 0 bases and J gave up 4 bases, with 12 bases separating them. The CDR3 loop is CSARDRPESYGYTF. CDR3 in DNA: TGCAGTGCTAGAGATCGGCCAGAGTCCTATGGCTACACCTTC.

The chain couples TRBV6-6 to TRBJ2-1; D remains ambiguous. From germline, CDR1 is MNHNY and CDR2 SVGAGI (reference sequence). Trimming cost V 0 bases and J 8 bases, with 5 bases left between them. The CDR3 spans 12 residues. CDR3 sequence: CASSYSDHEQFF. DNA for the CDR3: TGTGCCAGCAGTTACTCAGACCATGAGCAGTTCTTC.

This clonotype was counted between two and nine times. CDR3 bases: TGCAGCGTAGCGACAGATACTTACCAGCCCCAGCATTTT. As protein: CSVATDTYQPQHF. This chain connects TRBV29-1 to TRBJ1-5; TRBD1 is a possible D gene (5 bases). Between the trimmed V and J ends, which lost 6 bases and 7 bases, there was a span of 16 bases. CDR3 length equals 13 residues. The V gene's germline CDR1 is SQVTM and CDR2 ANQGSEA.

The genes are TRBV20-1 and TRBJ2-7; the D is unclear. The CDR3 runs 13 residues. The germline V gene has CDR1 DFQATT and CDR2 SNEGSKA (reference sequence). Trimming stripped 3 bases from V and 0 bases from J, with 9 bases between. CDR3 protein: CSARYGNSYEQYF. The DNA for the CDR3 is TGCAGTGCTAGGTATGGCAACTCCTACGAGCAGTACTTC.

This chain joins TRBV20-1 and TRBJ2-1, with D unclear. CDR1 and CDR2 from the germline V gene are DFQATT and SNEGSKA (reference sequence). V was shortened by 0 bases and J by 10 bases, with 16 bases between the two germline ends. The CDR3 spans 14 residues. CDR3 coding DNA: TGCAGTGCTAGAGATCGGCGGCTATCCTACGAGCAGTTCTTC. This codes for CSARDRRLSYEQFF.

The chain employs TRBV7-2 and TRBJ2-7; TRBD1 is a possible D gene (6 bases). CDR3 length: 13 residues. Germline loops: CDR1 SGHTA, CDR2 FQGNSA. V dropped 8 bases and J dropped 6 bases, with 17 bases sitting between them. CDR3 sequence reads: CASGSFTGLEQYF. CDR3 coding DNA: TGTGCCAGCGGATCCTTTACAGGGCTCGAGCAGTACTTC.

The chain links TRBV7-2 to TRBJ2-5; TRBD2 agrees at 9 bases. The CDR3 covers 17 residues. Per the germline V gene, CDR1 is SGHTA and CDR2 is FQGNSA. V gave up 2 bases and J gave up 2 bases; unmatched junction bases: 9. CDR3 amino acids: CASSLSKRGAFQETQYF. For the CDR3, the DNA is TGTGCCAGCAGCTTATCAAAGCGGGGGGCCTTTCAAGAGACCCAGTACTTC.

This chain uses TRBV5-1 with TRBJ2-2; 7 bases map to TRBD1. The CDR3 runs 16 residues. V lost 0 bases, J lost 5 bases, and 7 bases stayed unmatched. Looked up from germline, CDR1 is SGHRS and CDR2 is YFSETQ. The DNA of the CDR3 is TGCGCCAGCAGCTTGGGGCAGGGGGTTTCGACCGGGGAGCTGTTTTTT. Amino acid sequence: CASSLGQGVSTGELFF.

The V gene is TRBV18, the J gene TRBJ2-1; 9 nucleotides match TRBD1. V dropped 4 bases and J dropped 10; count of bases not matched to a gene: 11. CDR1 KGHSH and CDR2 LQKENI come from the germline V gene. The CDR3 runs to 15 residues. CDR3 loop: CASSRTRDRVNEQFF. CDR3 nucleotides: TGTGCCAGCTCACGGACCCGGGACAGGGTTAACGAGCAGTTCTTC.